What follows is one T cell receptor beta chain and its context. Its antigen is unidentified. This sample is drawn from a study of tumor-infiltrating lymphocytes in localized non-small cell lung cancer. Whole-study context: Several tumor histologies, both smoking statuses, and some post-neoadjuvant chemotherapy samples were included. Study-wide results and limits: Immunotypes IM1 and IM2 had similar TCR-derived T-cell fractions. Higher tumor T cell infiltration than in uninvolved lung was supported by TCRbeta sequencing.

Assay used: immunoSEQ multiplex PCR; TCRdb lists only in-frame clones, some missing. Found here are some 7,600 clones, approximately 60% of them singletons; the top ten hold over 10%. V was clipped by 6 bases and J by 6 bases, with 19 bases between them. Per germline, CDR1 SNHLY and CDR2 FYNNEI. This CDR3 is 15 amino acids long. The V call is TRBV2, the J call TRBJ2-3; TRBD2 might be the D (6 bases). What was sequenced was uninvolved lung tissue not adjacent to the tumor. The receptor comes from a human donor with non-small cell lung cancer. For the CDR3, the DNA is TGTGCCAGCAGATCAGGCGGGGCCCTCGCGGATACGCAGTATTTT. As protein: CASRSGGALADTQYF.